Listed below are T cell receptor beta chains from one sample, sequenced in a study of OX40 agonist ivuxolimab in advanced cancers. This table comes from immunoSEQ multiplex PCR, and its TCRdb copy is limited to in-frame clones, with some not included. The data show approximately 70,000 clones, with nearly 90% seen just once and approximately 0.3% held by the top ten. The input for sequencing was CD4+ or CD8+ T cells sorted from blood, taken in a trial of the OX40 agonist ivuxolimab. All receptors come from an adult with an advanced solid tumor such as melanoma, head and neck, liver or kidney cancer. CDR3s include the opening cysteine and the closing phenylalanine or tryptophan. The order of the fields is V gene, J gene, D gene, clone size, CDR3 DNA, CDR3 protein. The D gene is left open where the match is weak. The size of a clone is reported for some rows only, either as once, few or many, or as a class for expanded clones.

TRBV6-6,TRBJ1-1,.,once,TGTGCCAGCAGTCTGACGGCGAACACTGAAGCTTTCTTT,CASSLTANTEAFF
TRBV28,TRBJ2-7,TRBD1,.,TGTGCCAGCAGTTTCGTTATAAGGGGACAGGGGGTAGGTGGGCAGTACTTC,CASSFVIRGQGVGGQYF
TRBV11-3,TRBJ2-1,TRBD2,.,TGTGCCAGCAGCTTAGAGTCCGCGGCGGGAGATTCGGGTGTGCAGTTCTTC,CASSLESAAGDSGVQFF
TRBV19,TRBJ2-1,.,.,TGTGCCAGTAGTATATCCTGGGACACCTCTCCGTTCTTC,CASSISWDTSPFF
TRBV6-1,TRBJ1-1,.,.,TGTGCCAGCAGGGAAACAGGGTACACTGAAGCTTTCTTT,CASRETGYTEAFF
TRBV11-3,TRBJ2-3,TRBD2,.,TGTGCCAGCAGCTTAGGCCAGCGGGAGGGGGTTGAAGATACGCAGTATTTT,CASSLGQREGVEDTQYF
TRBV5-1,TRBJ2-7,TRBD2,.,TGCGCCAGCAGCTGGGGGGGACTAGAAAACGACGAGCAGTACTTC,CASSWGGLENDEQYF
TRBV28,TRBJ1-2,.,.,TGTGCCAGCTGCGCGGGTTCTGTCTACGATGGCTACACCTTC,CASCAGSVYDGYTF
TRBV5-5,TRBJ2-6,.,.,TGTGCCAGCAGCTCGTCCAGGGGGGCCAACGTCCTGACTTTC,CASSSSRGANVLTF
TRBV2,TRBJ2-7,TRBD1,.,TGTGCCAGCAGTCGGGACAGGGGTTTGCACGAGCAGTACTTC,CASSRDRGLHEQYF
TRBV18,TRBJ2-7,TRBD2,.,TGTGCCAGCTCACCCATAGCGGGGCCCTACGAGCAGTACTTC,CASSPIAGPYEQYF
TRBV6-5,TRBJ2-5,.,.,TGTGCCAGCAGTTACGGCCCCCCAGGGGCTGGGGAGACCCAGTACTTC,CASSYGPPGAGETQYF
TRBV7-9,TRBJ1-1,.,.,TGTGCCAGCAGCTTACTCACAGGGCTCATCTTACGGACTGAAGCTTTCTTT,CASSLLTGLILRTEAFF
TRBV7-2,TRBJ2-7,TRBD2,.,TGTGCCAGCAGCTTATATAAGTCGATAGCGGGAGGGATTGAGCAGTACTTC,CASSLYKSIAGGIEQYF
TRBV14,TRBJ2-1,.,.,TGTGCCAGCAGCCAAGGGGGGTGGGCGCCAAGCTCCTACAATGAGCAGTTCTTC,CASSQGGWAPSSYNEQFF
TRBV2,TRBJ2-2,TRBD1,.,TGTGCCAGCACGGGGCAGGGGGACACCGGGGAGCTGTTTTTT,CASTGQGDTGELFF
TRBV27,TRBJ2-7,TRBD1,.,TGTGCCAGCAGTTCCAACAGGGGTGGCTACGAGCAGTACTTC,CASSSNRGGYEQYF
TRBV11-2,TRBJ2-7,TRBD1,.,TGTGCCAGCAGCTTAGGGGACAGGGTTGAAGAGCAGTACTTC,CASSLGDRVEEQYF
TRBV5-1,TRBJ2-5,TRBD2,.,TGCGCCAGCAGTAGTAGCGGGAGGGGTCAAGAGACCCAGTACTTC,CASSSSGRGQETQYF
TRBV11-1,TRBJ2-3,.,.,TGTGCCAGCAGCCGCAACGCTTTCACAGATACGCAGTATTTT,CASSRNAFTDTQYF
TRBV5-1,TRBJ2-7,.,.,TGCGCCAGCAGCTTGGACGGGACACGGCCCTACGAGCAGTACTTC,CASSLDGTRPYEQYF
TRBV5-1,TRBJ1-2,TRBD1,.,TGCGCCAGCAGCGAAGGGACAGGCTATGGCTACACCTTC,CASSEGTGYGYTF
TRBV19,TRBJ2-7,TRBD2,.,TGTGCCAGTAGTATAGTAACTAGCGGGGCCTACGAGCAGTACTTC,CASSIVTSGAYEQYF
TRBV19,TRBJ1-5,TRBD1,.,TGTGCCAGTACCCCCACGACAGGGTTGGTTTATCAGCCCCAGCATTTT,CASTPTTGLVYQPQHF